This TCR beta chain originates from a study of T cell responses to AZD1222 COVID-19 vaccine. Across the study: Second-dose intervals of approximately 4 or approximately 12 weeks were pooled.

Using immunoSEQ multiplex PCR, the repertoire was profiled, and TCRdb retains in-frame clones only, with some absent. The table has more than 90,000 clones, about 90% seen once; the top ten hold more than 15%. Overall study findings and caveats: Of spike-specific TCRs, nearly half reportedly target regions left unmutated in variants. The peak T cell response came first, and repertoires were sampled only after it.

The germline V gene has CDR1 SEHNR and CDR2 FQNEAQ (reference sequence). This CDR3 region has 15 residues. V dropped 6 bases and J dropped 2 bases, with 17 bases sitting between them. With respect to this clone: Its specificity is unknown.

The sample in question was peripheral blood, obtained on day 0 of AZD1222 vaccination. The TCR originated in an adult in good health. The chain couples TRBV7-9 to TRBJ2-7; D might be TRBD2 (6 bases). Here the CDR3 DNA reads TGTGCCAGCAGTTTACCCCGACTAGTACCCTACGAGCAGTACTTC. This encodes CASSLPRLVPYEQYF. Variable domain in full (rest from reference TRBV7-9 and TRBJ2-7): DTGVSQNPRHKITKRGQNVTFRCDPISEHNRLYWYRQTLGQGPEFLTYFQNEAQLEKSRLLSDRFSAERPKGSFSTLEIQRTEQGDSAMYLCASSLPRLVPYEQYFGPGTRLTVT.